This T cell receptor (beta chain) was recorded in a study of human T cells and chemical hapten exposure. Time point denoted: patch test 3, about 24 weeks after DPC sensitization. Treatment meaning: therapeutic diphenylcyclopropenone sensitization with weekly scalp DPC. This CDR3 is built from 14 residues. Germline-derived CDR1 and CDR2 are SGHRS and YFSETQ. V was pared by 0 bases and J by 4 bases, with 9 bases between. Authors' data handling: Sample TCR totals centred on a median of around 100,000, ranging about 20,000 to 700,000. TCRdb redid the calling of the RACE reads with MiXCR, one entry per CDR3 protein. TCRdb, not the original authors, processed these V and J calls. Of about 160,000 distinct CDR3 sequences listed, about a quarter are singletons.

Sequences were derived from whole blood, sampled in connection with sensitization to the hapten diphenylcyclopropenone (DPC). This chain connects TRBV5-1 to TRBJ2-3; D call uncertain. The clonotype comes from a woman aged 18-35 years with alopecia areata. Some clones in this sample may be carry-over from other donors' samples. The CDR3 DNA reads TGCGCCAGCAGCTTGGGCTCAGATTCAGATACGCAGTATTTT. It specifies CASSLGSDSDTQYF.